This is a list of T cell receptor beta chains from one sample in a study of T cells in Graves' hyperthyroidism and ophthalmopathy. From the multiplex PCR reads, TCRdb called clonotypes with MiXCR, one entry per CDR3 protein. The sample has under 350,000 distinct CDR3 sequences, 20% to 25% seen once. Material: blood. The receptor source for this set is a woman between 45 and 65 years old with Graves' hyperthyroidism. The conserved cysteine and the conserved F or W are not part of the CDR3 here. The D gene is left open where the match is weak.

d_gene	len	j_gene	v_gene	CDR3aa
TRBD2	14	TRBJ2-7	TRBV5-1	ASSPPTSGTAQKQY
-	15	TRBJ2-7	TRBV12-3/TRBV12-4	ASSSKGRTTATYEQY
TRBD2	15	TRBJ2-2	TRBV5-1	ASSAFSSGSTSGELF
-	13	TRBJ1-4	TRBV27	ASSLMWLKNEKLF
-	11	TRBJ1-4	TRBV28	AHAQRLGEKLF
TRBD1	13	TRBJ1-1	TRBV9	ASSVGQGANTEAF
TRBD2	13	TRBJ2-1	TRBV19	ARSAGTSGYNEQF
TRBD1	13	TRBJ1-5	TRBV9	ASSALGQGNQPQH
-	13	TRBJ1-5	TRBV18	ASSPGTSGGQPQH
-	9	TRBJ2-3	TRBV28	ASRGPDTQY
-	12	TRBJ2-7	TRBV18	ASSQPWGVHEQY
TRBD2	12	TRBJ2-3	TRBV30	AWTSGGLGDTQY
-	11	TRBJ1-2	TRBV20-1	SASWQGSYGYT
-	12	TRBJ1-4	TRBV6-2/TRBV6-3	ASSKQVNNEKLF
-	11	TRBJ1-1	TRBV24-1	ATSARDVTEAF
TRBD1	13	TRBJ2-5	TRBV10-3	AISGRDSLQETQY
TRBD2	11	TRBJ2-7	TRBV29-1	SVEGLADYEQY
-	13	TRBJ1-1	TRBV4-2	ASSQEGPMNTEAF
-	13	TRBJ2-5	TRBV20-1	SARVHRGREETQY
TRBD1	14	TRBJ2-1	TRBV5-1	ASELETGFGVNEQF
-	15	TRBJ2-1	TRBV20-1	SARDPASRSSYNEQF
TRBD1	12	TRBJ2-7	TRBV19	ASSTRGLTYEQY
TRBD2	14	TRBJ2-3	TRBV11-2	ASSFNSGGSTDTQY
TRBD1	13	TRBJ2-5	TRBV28	ASRGQGAGAETQY
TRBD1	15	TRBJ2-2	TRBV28	ASRPGQGRPNTGELF
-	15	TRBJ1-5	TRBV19	ASSRESLGPFLEPQH
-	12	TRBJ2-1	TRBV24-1	ATSDQGPIDEQF
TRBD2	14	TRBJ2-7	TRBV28	ASSLAGGPLPYEQY
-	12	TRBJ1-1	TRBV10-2	ASSTAPRDTEAF
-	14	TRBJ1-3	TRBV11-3	ASSQLGPFSGNTIY
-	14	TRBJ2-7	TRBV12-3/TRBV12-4	ASSLSSRRSSYEQY
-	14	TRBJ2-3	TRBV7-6	ASSPLGHDYTDTQY
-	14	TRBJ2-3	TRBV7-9	ASSSPPGVSTDTQY
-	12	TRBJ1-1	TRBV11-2	ASSLKTGNTEAF
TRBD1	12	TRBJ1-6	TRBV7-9	ASSRDSANSPLH
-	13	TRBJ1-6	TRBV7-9	ASSGEIRANSPLH
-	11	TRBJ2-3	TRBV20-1	SAKRVASDTQY
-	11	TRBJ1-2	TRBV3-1	ASSQGGGNGYT
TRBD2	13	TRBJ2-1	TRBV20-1	SARARSGSTTEQF
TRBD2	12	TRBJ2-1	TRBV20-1	SATVAGGYNEQF
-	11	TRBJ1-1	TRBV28	ASSKDTLTEAF
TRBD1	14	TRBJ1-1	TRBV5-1	ASSFQSAGQGSEAF
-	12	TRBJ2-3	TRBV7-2	ASSLYQGLDTQY
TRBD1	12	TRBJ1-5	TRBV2	ASTLGQSNQPQH
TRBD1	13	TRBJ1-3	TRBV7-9	ASKLGDRSGNTIY
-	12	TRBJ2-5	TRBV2	ASSESGPQETQY
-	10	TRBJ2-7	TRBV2	ASSDLTGQQY
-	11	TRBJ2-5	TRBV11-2	ASRQGHQETQY
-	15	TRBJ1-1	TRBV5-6	ASSLPPVRQKNTEAF
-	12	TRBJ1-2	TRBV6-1	ASSDLRGAGGYT
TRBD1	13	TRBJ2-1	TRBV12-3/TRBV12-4	ASRADRGSYNEQF